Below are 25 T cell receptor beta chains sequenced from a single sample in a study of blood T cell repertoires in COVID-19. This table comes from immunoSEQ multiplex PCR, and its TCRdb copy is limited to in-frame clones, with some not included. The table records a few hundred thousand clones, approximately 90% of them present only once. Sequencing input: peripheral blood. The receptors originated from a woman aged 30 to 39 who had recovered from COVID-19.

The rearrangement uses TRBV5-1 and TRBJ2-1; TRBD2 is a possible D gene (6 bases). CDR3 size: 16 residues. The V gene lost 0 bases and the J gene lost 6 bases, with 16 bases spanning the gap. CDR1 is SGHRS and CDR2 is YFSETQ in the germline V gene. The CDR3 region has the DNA TGCGCCAGCAGCTTGGCCTGGGGCGGGGAGACCAATGAGCAGTTCTTC. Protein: CASSLAWGGETNEQFF.

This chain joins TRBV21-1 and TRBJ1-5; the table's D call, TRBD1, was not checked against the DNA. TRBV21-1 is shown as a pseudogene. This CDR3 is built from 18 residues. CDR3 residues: CASSPTGTGGYSNQPQHF. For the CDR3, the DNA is TGTGCCAGCAGCCCCACCGGGACAGGGGGATATAGCAATCAGCCCCAGCATTTT.

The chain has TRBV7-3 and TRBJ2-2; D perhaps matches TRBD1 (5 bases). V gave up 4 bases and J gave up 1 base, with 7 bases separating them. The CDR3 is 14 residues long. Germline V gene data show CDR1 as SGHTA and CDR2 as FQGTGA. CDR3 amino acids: CASSSGQNTGELFF. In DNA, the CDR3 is TGTGCCAGCAGCTCTGGACAGAACACCGGGGAGCTGTTTTTT.

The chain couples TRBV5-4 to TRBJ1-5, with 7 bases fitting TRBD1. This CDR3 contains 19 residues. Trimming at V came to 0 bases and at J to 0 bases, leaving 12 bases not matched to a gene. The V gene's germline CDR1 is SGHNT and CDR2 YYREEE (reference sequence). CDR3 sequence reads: CASSLVSRGALYSNQPQHF. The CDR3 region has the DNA TGTGCCAGCAGCTTGGTCTCCAGGGGGGCCCTTTATAGCAATCAGCCCCAGCATTTT.

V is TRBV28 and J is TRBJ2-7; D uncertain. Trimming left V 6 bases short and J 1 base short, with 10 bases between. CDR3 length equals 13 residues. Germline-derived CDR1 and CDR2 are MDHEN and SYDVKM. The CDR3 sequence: CASSRPPSYEQYF. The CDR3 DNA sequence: TGTGCCAGCAGCCGTCCCCCTTCCTACGAGCAGTACTTC.

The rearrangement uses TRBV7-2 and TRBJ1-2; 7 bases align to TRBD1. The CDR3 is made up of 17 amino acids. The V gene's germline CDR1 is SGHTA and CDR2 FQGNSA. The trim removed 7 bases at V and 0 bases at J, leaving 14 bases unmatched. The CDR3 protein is CASTSTPLQGTNYGYTF. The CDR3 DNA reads TGTGCCAGCACCTCAACCCCACTACAGGGGACTAACTATGGCTACACCTTC.

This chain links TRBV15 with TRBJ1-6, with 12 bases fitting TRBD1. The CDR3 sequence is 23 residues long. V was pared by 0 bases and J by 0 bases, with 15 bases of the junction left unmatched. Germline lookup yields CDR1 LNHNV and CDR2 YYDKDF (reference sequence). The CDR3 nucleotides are TGTGCCACCAGCAGAGATCGGGGACAGGGGGCGCGAGGGAAAAGCTCCTATAATTCACCCCTCCACTTT. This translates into CATSRDRGQGARGKSSYNSPLHF.

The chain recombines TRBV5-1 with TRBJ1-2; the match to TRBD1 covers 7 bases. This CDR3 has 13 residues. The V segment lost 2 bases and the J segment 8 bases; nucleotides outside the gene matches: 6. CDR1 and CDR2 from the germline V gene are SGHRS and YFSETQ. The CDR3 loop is CASSLNRGGGYTF. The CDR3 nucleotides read TGCGCCAGCAGCTTAAACAGGGGCGGCGGCTACACCTTC.

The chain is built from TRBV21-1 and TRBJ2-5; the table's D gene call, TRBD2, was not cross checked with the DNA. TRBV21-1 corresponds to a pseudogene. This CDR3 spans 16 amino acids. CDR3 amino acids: CASSKSLDCLQETQYF. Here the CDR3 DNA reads TGTGCCAGCAGCAAATCGCTGGACTGCCTACAAGAGACCCAGTACTTC.

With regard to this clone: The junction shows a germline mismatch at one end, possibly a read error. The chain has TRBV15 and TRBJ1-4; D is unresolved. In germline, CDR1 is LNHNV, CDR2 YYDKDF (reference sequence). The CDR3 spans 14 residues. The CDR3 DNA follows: TGTGCCACCACCAGACTTGCAACTAATGAAAAACTGTTTTTT. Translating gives CATTRLATNEKLFF.

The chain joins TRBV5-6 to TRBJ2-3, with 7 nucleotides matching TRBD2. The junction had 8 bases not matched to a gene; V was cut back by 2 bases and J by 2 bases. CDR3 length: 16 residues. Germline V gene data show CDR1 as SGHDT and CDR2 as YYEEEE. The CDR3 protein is CASSFLKAGDTDTQYF. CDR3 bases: TGTGCCAGCAGCTTCCTTAAGGCGGGAGACACAGATACGCAGTATTTT. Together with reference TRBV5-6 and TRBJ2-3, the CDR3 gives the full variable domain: DAGVTQSPTHLIKTRGQQVTLRCSPKSGHDTVSWYQQALGQGPQFIFQYYEEEERQRGNFPDRFSGHQFPNYSSELNVNALLLGDSALYLCASSFLKAGDTDTQYFGPGTRLTVL.

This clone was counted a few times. DNA for the CDR3: TGTGCCAGTAGTATGCAGGTTAGCTCCTACGAGCAGTACTTC. This sequence encodes CASSMQVSSYEQYF. V is TRBV19 and J is TRBJ2-7; D ambiguous. Germline values: CDR1 LNHDA, CDR2 SQIVND (reference sequence). V was pared by 3 bases and J by 0 bases, with 9 bases between. The CDR3 runs to 14 residues.

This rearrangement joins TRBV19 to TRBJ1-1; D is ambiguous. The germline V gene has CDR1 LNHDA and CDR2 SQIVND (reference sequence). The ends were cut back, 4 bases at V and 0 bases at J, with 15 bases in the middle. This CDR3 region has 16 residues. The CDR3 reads CASSTSYSRMNTEAFF. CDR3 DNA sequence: TGTGCCAGTAGTACGTCCTACTCACGTATGAACACTGAAGCTTTCTTT.

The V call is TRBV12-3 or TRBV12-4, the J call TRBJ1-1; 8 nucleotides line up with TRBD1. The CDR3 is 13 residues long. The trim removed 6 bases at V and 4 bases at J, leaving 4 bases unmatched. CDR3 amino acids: CASRTGVGTEAFF. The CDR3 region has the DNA TGTGCCAGCAGGACAGGGGTGGGCACTGAAGCTTTCTTT.

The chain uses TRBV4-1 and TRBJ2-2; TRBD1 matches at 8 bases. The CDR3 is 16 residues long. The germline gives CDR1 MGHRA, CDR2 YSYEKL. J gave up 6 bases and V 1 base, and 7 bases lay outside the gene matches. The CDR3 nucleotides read TGCGCCAGCAGCCAAGGATTAGGACAGGGATCCGGGGAGCTGTTTTTT. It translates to CASSQGLGQGSGELFF.

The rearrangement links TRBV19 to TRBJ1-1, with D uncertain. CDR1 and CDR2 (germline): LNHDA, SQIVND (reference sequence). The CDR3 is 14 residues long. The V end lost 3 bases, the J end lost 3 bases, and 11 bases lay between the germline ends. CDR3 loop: CASSISFRDTEAFF. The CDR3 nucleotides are TGTGCCAGTAGTATCAGTTTCCGGGACACTGAAGCTTTCTTT.

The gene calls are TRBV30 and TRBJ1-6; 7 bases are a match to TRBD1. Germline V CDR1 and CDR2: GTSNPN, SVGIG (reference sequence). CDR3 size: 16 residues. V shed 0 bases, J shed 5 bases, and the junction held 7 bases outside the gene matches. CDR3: CAWSVDRVWDNSPLHF. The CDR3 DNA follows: TGTGCCTGGAGTGTAGACAGGGTGTGGGATAATTCACCCCTCCACTTT.

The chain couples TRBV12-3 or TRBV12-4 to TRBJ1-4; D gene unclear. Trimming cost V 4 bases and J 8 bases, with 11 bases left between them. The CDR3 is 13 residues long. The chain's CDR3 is CASSSRRGEKLFF. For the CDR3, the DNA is TGTGCCAGCAGTTCCCGGAGAGGAGAAAAACTGTTTTTT.

CDR3 nucleotides: TGCGCCAGCAGCCCCGGGACAGTCGGAAACACCATATATTTT. It yields the protein CASSPGTVGNTIYF. The V gene is TRBV4-1, the J gene TRBJ1-3, with 7 bases identical to TRBD1. Germline assignment: CDR1 MGHRA and CDR2 YSYEKL. With 4 bases clipped from V and 4 bases from J, the junction kept 4 bases outside the gene matches. This CDR3 has 14 amino acids.

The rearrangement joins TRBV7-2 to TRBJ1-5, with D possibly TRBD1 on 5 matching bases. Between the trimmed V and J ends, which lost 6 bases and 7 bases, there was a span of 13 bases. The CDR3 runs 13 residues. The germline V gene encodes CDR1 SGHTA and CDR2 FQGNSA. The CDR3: CASSFTEGQPQHF. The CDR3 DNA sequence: TGTGCCAGCAGTTTTACGGAGGGGCAGCCCCAGCATTTT.

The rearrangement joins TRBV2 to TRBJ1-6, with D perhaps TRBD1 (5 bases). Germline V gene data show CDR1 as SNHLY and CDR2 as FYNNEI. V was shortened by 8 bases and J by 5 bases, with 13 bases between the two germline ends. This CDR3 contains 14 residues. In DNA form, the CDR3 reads TGTGCCAGCGGCCGGACAAATAATAATTCACCCCTCCACTTT. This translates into CASGRTNNNSPLHF.

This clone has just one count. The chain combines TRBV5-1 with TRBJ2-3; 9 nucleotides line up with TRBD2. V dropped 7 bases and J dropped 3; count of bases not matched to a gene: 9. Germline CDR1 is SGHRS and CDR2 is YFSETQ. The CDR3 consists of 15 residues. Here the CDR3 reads CASLRGGGATDTQYF. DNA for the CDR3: TGCGCCAGCCTCCGTGGCGGGGGGGCAACAGATACGCAGTATTTT.

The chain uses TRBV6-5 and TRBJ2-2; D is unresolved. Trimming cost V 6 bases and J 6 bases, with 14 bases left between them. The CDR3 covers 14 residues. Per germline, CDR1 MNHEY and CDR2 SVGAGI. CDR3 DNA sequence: TGTGCCAGCAGGATCGACAACGGCGCCGGGGAGCTGTTTTTT. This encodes CASRIDNGAGELFF.

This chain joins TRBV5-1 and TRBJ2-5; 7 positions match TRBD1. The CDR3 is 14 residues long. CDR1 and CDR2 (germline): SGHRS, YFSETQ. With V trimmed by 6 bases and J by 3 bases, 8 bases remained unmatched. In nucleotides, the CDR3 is TGCGCCAGCACCCTATCTGGACAGGAAGAGACCCAGTACTTC. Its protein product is CASTLSGQEETQYF.

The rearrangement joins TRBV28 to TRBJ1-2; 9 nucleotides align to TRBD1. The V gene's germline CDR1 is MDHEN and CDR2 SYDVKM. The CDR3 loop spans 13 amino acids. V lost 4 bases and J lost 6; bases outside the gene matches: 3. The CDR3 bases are TGTGCCAGCAGTTCACAGGGGGCGGATGGCTACACCTTC. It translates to CASSSQGADGYTF.